This T cell receptor beta chain was documented in a study of T cell changes during pregnancy in multiple sclerosis. TCRdb's copy holds only in-frame clones and misses some; the assay was immunoSEQ multiplex PCR. The sample has around 120,000 clones; approximately 89% are singletons. Trimming shortened V by 1 base and J by 7 bases, and 10 bases separated the two germline ends. The CDR3 sequence is 13 residues long. Germline CDR1 is MGHRA and CDR2 is YSYEKL. V usage is TRBV4-1 and J usage is TRBJ1-1, with D uncertain. The material sequenced was peripheral blood, taken after pregnancy. The origin of this receptor is a female donor with multiple sclerosis, enrolled in a pregnancy study. The chain's CDR3 is CASSQGTVIEAFF. The CDR3 DNA reads as TGCGCCAGCAGCCAAGGAACGGTAATTGAAGCTTTCTTT.